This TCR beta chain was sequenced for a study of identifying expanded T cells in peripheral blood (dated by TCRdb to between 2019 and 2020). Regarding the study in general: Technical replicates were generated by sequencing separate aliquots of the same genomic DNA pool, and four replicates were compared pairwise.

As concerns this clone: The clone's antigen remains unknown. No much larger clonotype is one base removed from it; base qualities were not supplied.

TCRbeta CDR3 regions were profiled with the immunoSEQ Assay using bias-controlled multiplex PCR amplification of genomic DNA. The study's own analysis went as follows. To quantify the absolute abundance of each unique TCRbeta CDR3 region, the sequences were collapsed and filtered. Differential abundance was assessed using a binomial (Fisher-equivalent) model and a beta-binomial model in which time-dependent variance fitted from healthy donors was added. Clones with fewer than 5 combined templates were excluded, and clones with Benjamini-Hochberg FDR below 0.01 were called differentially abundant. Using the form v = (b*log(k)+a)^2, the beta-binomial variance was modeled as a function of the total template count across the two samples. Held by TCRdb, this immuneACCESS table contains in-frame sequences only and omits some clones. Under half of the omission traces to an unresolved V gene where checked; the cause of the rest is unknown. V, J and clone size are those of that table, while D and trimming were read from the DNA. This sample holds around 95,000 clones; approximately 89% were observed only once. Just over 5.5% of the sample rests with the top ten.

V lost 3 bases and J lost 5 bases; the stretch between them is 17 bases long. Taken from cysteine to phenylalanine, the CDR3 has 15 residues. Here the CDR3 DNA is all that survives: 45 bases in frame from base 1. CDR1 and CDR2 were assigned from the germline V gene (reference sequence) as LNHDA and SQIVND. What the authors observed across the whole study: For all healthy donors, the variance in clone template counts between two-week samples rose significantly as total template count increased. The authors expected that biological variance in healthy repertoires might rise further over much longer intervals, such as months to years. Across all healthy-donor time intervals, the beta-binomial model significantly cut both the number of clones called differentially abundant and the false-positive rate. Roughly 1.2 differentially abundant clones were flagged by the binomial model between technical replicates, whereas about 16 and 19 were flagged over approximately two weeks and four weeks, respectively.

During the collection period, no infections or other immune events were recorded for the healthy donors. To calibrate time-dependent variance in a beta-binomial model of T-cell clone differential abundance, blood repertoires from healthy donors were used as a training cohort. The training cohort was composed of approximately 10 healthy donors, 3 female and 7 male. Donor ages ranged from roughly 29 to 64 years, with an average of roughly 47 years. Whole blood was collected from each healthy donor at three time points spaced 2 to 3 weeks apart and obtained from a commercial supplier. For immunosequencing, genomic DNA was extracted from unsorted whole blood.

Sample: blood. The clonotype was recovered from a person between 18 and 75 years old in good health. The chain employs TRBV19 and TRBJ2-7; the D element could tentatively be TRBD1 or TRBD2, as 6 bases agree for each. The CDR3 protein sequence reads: CASSIASGARNEQYF. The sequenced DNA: TGTGCCAGTAGTATCGCGTCGGGGGCAAGGAACGAGCAGTACTTC. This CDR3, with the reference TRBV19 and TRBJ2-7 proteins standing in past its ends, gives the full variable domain DGGITQSPKYLFRKEGQNVTLSCEQNLNHDAMYWYRQDPGQGLRLIYYSQIVNDFQKGDIAEGYSVSREKKESFPLTVTSAQKNPTAFYLCASSIASGARNEQYFGPGTRLTVT.